The clone carrying this TCR beta chain was seen a handful of times. The data were taken from a study of CD8 T cells in ankylosing spondylitis. TCRdb re-called the 5' RACE reads with MiXCR, one entry per CDR3 protein. The sample shows 100,000 to 150,000 distinct CDR3 sequences, 6% to 8.5% of them seen only once. J lost 4 bases, V lost 6 bases, and 13 bases had no gene match. The CDR3 is made up of 16 amino acids. This sequence was found in a male donor with ankylosing spondylitis or in good health (not recorded which). The sequenced material came from blood, either unsorted or a sorted T cell fraction (not recorded which). This sequence joins TRBV12-3 or TRBV12-4 and TRBJ1-2; 8 bases are a match to TRBD1. This CDR3 reads CASSWRGQEFSYGYTF. CDR3 DNA sequence: TGTGCCAGCAGCTGGCGGGGACAGGAGTTCTCCTATGGCTACACCTTC.